Each of the 10 T cell receptor beta chains below was sequenced from the same sample in a study of T cells expressing NK-cell markers. From the 5' RACE reads, TCRdb lists one entry per CDR3 protein and no DNA. The sample totals roughly 300,000 distinct CDR3 sequences; its top ten clones hold around 4.2%. The sequenced sample consisted of blood T cells: a sorted CD56 or NKG2C T cell subset, CD4+ or CD8+ T cells, or bulk PBMC T cells (not recorded which). These receptors were taken from a woman aged 18-70 years in good health.

The genes are TRBV5-8 and TRBJ2-1; TCRdb calls TRBD1, which cannot be checked without DNA. The CDR3 has 16 residues. Germline V CDR1 and CDR2: SGHTS, YDEGEE. This CDR3 is CASSRIRDTSLEEQFF.

The gene calls are TRBV12-3 or TRBV12-4 and TRBJ1-5; the D gene TCRdb calls, TRBD1, cannot be checked with no DNA. This CDR3 spans 13 amino acids. This CDR3 reads CASTQRQGQPQHF.

The rearrangement joins TRBV12-3 or TRBV12-4 to TRBJ1-2; TCRdb outputs TRBD1, but without DNA this stays unchecked. This CDR3 has 14 amino acids. CDR3 protein: CASRRQGPNYGYTF.

This rearrangement joins TRBV18 to TRBJ1-1; TCRdb returns TRBD1, unconfirmable since there is no DNA. Germline loops: CDR1 KGHSH, CDR2 LQKENI. The CDR3 length is 17 residues. CDR3 sequence reads: CASSLRGQASMNTEAFF.

V and J are TRBV5-1 and TRBJ2-1; the D call from TCRdb, TRBD1, cannot be confirmed without DNA. CDR3 size: 13 residues. Germline V gives CDR1 SGHRS, CDR2 YFSETQ. The CDR3 sequence is CASRPGKENEQFF.

The V and J genes are TRBV7-3 and TRBJ2-1; lacking DNA, the TRBD1 call made by TCRdb goes unchecked. This CDR3 spans 17 amino acids. Germline CDR1 reads SGHTA; CDR2 reads FQGTGA. This chain's CDR3 is CASSPRGTGGPYNEQFF.

V is TRBV20-1 and J is TRBJ2-3; there is no DNA to check the TCRdb D call of TRBD2. CDR1 and CDR2 from the germline V gene are DFQATT and SNEGSKA (reference sequence). The CDR3 has 15 residues. CDR3 sequence: CSATRTSGKSDTQYF.

The V call is TRBV5-1, the J call TRBJ2-3; lacking DNA, the TRBD1 call made by TCRdb goes unchecked. There are 16 residues in the CDR3. Germline CDR1 is SGHRS and CDR2 is YFSETQ. CDR3 sequence: CASSLGGTAGPDTQYF. Full variable domain (remainder filled in from reference TRBV5-1 and TRBJ2-3): KAGVTQTPRYLIKTRGQQVTLSCSPISGHRSVSWYQQTPGQGLQFLFEYFSETQRNKGNFPGRFSGRQFSNSRSEMNVSTLELGDSALYLCASSLGGTAGPDTQYFGPGTRLTVL.

The chain combines TRBV7-2 with TRBJ2-1; the D call of TRBD1 rests on TCRdb alone, since no DNA is present to check it. Germline loops: CDR1 SGHTA, CDR2 FQGNSA. The CDR3 contains 14 residues. This chain's CDR3 is CASSSDRAYNEQFF.

J is TRBJ2-3 and V is TRBV3-1. The CDR3 length is 16 residues. CDR1 is LGHDT and CDR2 is YNNKEL in the germline V gene (reference sequence). The CDR3 spells CASSQVLSSGTDTQYF.